This entry is about one T cell receptor (beta chain). Only in-frame clones appear in the TCRdb table, and some are missing; sequencing was by immunoSEQ multiplex PCR. This sample has over 110,000 clones, with roughly nine tenths found just once. The sample originates from a study of T cell responses to AZD1222 COVID-19 vaccine. CDR3 length: 13 amino acids. V shed 11 bases, J shed 6 bases, and the junction held 12 bases outside the gene matches. Germline CDR1 reads MDHEN; CDR2 reads SYDVKM. This clonotype was sampled from an adult who received the AZD1222 COVID-19 vaccine. The J gene is TRBJ2-7, the V gene TRBV28; 8 nucleotides match TRBD1. This specimen was peripheral blood, taken 28 days after the second AZD1222 dose. The chain's CDR3 is CACLRTGKGEQYF. CDR3 sequence (DNA): TGTGCCTGCCTTAGGACAGGGAAGGGCGAGCAGTACTTC.